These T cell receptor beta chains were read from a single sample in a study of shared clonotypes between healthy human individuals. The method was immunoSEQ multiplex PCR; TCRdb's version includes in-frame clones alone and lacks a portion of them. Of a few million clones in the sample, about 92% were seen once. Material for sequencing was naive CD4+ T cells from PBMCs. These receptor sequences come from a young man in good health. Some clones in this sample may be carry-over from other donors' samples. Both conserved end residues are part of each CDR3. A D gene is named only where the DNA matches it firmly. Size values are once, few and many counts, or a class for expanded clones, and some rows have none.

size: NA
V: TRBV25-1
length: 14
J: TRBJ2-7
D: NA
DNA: TGTGCCAGCAGTGAATATGGGTTGAGGGTTCGGCAGTACTTC
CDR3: CASSEYGLRVRQYF

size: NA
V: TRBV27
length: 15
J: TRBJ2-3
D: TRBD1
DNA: TGTGCCAGCAGTTTTTGGGACAGGCCCACAGATACGCAGTATTTT
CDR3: CASSFWDRPTDTQYF

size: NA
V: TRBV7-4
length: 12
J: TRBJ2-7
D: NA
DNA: TGTGCCTCCCCGGGCCTTGTGCACGAGCAGTACTTC
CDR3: CASPGLVHEQYF

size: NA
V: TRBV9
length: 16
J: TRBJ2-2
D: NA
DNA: TGTGCCAGCAGCGTTATCCAGGGGCTGGACACCGGGGAGCTGTTTTTT
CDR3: CASSVIQGLDTGELFF

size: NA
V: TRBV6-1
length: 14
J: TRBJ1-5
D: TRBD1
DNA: TGTGCCAGCAGTGAAGTTAGGGGGCTGCAGCCCCAGCATTTT
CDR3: CASSEVRGLQPQHF

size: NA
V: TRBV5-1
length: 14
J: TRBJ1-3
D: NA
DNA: TGCGCCAGCAGCTTTGGGGATTCTGGAAACACCATATATTTT
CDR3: CASSFGDSGNTIYF

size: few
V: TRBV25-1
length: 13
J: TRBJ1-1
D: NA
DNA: TGTGCCAGCAGTGGGGGTATGAACACTGAAGCTTTCTTT
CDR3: CASSGGMNTEAFF

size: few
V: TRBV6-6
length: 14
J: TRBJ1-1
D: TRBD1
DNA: TGTGCCAGCTCAGACAGGGGGCGACGGGATGAAGCTTTCTTT
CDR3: CASSDRGRRDEAFF

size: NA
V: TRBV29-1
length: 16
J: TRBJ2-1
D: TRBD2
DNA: TGCAGCGTTGGCTTCCTAGCGGGAGAGAGGAACAATGAGCAGTTCTTC
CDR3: CSVGFLAGERNNEQFF

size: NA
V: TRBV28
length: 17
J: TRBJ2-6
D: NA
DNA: TGTGCCAGCAGTCCCCGGGAGGGGGCGCTTGGGGCCAACGTCCTGACTTTC
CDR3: CASSPREGALGANVLTF

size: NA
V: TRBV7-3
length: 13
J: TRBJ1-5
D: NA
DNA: TGTGCCAGCAGCTTGAGGCAGAATCAGCCCCAGCATTTT
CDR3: CASSLRQNQPQHF

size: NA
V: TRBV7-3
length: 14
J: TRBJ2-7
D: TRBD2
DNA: TGTGCCAGCAGCCCCTCGGGCGGGAGGTACGAGCAGTACTTC
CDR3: CASSPSGGRYEQYF

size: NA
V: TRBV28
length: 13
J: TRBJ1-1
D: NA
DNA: TGTGCCAGCATTTCCACAGGGAGAGCAGGGGCTTTCTTT
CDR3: CASISTGRAGAFF

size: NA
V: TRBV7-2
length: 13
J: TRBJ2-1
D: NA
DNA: TGTGCCAGCAGCTTAGGGATTAGGGATGAGCAGTTCTTC
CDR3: CASSLGIRDEQFF

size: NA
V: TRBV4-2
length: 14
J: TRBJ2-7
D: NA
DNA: TGTGCCAGCAGTCTAACAGGGAGGGCGTACGAGCAGTACTTC
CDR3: CASSLTGRAYEQYF

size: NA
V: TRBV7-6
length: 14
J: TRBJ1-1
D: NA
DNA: TGTGCCAGCAGCCTAGGGGGTACCGACACTGAAGCTTTCTTT
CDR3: CASSLGGTDTEAFF

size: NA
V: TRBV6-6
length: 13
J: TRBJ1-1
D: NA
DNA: TGTGCCAGCAGCTTCGGACAGATCCGTGAAGCTTTCTTT
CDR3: CASSFGQIREAFF

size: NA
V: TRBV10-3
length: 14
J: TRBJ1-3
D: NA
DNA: TGTGCCATCCGGGAGGGAGGCTCTGGAAACACCATATATTTT
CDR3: CAIREGGSGNTIYF

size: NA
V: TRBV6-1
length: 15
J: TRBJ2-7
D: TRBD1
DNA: TGTGCCAGCAGTGGGTCGGGACAGGGGGATTACGAGCAGTACTTC
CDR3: CASSGSGQGDYEQYF

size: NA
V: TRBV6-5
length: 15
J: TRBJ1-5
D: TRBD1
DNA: TGTGCCAGCAGTTCTGGACAGGGCGGGAATCAGCCCCAGCATTTT
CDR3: CASSSGQGGNQPQHF

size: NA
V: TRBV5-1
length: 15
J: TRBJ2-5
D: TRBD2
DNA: TGCGCCAGCAGCTACGGACTAGCGGGAGCGGAGACCCAGTACTTC
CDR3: CASSYGLAGAETQYF

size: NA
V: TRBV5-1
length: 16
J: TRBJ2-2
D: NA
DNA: TGCGCCAGCAGCTTGCCTGACACCTACCTGGTTGGGGAGCTGTTTTTT
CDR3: CASSLPDTYLVGELFF

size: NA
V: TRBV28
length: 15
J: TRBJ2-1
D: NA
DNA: TGTGCCAGCAGTTTCCCGGGACTAGGGGGCGATGAGCAGTTCTTC
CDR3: CASSFPGLGGDEQFF

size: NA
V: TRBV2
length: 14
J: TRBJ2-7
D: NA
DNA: TGTGCCAGCTTCGGCCGCCGGGAGTTCTACGAGCAGTACTTC
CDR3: CASFGRREFYEQYF

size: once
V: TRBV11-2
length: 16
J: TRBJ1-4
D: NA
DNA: TGTGCCAGCAGCCTACGACAGCCAGCTCCAAATGAAAAACTGTTTTTT
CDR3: CASSLRQPAPNEKLFF

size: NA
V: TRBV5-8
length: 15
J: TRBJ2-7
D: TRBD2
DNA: TGTGCCAGCAGCTTGGCCGGGGGGATCGTCCACGAGCAGTACTTC
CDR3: CASSLAGGIVHEQYF

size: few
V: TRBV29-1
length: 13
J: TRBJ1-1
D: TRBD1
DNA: TGCAGCGCGCGGGGACAGATGAACACTGAAGCTTTCTTT
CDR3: CSARGQMNTEAFF

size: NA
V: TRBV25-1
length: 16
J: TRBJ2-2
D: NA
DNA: TGTGCCAGCAGTGAGGGAGGAGGGGGGCGAACCGGGGAGCTGTTTTTT
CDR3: CASSEGGGGRTGELFF

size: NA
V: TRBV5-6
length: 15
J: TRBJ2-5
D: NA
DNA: TGTGCCAGCACGACGGAGGGGCGGGGAGTCGAGACCCAGTACTTC
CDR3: CASTTEGRGVETQYF

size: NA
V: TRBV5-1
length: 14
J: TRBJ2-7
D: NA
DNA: TGCGCCAGCAGCTCGGCAGCAGGCTCCTACGAGCAGTACTTC
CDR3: CASSSAAGSYEQYF

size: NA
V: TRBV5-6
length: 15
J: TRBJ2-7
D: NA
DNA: TGTGCCAGCAGCTTTTACAGACAACTCACCTACGAGCAGTACTTC
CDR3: CASSFYRQLTYEQYF

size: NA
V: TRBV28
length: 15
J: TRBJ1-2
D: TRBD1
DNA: TGTGCCACCCAGACAGGGGGCTGGGCGAACTATGGCTACACCTTC
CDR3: CATQTGGWANYGYTF

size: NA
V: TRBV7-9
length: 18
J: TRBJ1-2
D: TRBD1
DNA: TGTGCCAGCAGCGCTCTTATTATCACAGGGGAAAGGACGAGAGGCTACACCTTC
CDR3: CASSALIITGERTRGYTF

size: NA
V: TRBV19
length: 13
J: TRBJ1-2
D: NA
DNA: TGTGCCAGTAGTATTTTCAGGGAGAGTGGCTACACCTTC
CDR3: CASSIFRESGYTF

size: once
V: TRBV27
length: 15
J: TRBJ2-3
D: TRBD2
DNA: TGTGCCAGCAGTTTGGGACTAGGAGGCACAGATACGCAGTATTTT
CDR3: CASSLGLGGTDTQYF

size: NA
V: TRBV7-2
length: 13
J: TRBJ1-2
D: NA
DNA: TGTGCCAGCAGCTTACGGACCAACTATGGCTACACCTTC
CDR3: CASSLRTNYGYTF

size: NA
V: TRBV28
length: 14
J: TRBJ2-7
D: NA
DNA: TGTGCCAGCAGTTCCCCGGACGTGATCTACGAGCAGTACTTC
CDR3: CASSSPDVIYEQYF

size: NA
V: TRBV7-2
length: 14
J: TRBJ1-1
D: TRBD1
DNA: TGTGCCAGCAGCAAGGGACAGGGGGCCACTGAAGCTTTCTTT
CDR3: CASSKGQGATEAFF

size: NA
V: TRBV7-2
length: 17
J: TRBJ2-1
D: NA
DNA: TGTGCCAGCAGCCCCCGGAGGATTAGCGGTGCTCACAATGAGCAGTTCTTC
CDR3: CASSPRRISGAHNEQFF

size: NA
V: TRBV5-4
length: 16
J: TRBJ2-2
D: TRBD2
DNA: TGTGCCAGCAGCTTGGCGGGACTAGGGGGTACCGGGGAGCTGTTTTTT
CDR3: CASSLAGLGGTGELFF

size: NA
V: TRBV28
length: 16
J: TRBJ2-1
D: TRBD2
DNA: TGTGCCAGCAGTTTATCGGGCGGGAGTTACTTAAATGAGCAGTTCTTC
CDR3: CASSLSGGSYLNEQFF

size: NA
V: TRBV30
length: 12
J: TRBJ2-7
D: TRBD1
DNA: TGTGCCGGGACAGGGAAATCCTACGAGCAGTACTTC
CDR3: CAGTGKSYEQYF

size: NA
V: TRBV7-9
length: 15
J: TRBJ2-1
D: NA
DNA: TGTGCCAGCAGCTTCAGGACTGATATTAACAATGAGCAGTTCTTC
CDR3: CASSFRTDINNEQFF

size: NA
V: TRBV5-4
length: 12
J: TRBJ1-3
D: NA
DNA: TGTGCCAGCAGCCGACCTGGAAACACCATATATTTT
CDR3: CASSRPGNTIYF

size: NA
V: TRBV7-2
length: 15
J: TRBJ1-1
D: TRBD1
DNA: TGTGCCAGCAGCTTAGCGACAGGGATTAACACTGAAGCTTTCTTT
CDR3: CASSLATGINTEAFF

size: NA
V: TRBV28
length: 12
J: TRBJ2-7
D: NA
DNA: TGTGCCAGCAGTCAGGCCCAACGGGACAAGTACTTC
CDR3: CASSQAQRDKYF

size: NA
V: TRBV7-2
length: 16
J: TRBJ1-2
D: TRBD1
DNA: TGTGCCAGCTTCTCAAGGGGGGGACAGACTAACTATGGCTACACCTTC
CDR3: CASFSRGGQTNYGYTF

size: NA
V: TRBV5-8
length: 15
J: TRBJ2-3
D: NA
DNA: TGTGCCAGCAGCTTAAGGGACGGAGACACAGATACGCAGTATTTT
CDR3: CASSLRDGDTDTQYF

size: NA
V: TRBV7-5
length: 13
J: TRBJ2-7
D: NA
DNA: TGTGTCAGAAGCTCGGGAGGCCCCGGCGAGCAGTACTTC
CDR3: CVRSSGGPGEQYF

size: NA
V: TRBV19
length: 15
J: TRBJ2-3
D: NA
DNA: TGTGCCAGTAGTATAGTCGGGCAGGGAACAGATACGCAGTATTTT
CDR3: CASSIVGQGTDTQYF

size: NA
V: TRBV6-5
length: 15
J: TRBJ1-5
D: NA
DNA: TGTGCCAGCAGTAAGTACCAGGCTAGCAATCAGCCCCAGCATTTT
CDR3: CASSKYQASNQPQHF

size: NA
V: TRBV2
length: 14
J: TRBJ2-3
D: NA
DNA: TGTGCCAGCAGTGACAGGTCGGTGACAGATACGCAGTATTTT
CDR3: CASSDRSVTDTQYF

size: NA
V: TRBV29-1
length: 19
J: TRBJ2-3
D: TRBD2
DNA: TGCAGCGTTTTAGGGGTCGGGACTAGCGGGAGGGCCGGCACAGATACGCAGTATTTT
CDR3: CSVLGVGTSGRAGTDTQYF

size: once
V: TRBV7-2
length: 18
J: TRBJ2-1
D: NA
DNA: TGTGCCAGCAGCTTAAAAACGGCAGGGCATATGCATCTTGATGAGCAGTTCTTC
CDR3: CASSLKTAGHMHLDEQFF

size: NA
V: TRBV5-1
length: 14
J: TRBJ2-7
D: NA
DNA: TGCGCCAGCAGGCCCCAGTGGACAACCTACGAGCAGTACTTC
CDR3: CASRPQWTTYEQYF